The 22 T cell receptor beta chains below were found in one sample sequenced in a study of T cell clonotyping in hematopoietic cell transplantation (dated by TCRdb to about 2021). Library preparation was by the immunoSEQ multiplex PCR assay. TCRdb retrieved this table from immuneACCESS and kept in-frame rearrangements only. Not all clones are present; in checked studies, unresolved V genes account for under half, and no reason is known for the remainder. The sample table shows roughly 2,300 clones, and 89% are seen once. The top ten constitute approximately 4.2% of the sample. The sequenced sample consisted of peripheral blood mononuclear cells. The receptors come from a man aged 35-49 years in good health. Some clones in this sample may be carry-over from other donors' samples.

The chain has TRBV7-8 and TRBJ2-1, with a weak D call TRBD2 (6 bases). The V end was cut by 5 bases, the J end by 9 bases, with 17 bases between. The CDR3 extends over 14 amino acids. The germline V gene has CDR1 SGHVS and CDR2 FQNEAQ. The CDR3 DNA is TGTGCCAGCAGCCACAGGCGGACCGGGAGTGAGCAGTTCTTC. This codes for CASSHRRTGSEQFF.

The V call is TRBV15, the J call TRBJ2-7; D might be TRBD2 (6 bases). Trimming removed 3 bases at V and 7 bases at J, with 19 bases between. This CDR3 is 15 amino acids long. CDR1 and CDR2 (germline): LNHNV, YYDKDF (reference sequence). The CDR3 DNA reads TGTGCCACCAGCAGCCAGACGGGGGTCTCGGGAGAGCAGTACTTC. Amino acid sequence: CATSSQTGVSGEQYF.

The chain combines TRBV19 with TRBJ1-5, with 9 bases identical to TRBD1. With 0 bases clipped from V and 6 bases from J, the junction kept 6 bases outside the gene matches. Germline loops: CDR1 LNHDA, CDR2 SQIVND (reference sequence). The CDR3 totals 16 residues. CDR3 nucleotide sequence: TGTGCCAGTAGTATAGATCCGGGGGACAGGGTTCAGCCCCAGCATTTT. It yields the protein CASSIDPGDRVQPQHF.

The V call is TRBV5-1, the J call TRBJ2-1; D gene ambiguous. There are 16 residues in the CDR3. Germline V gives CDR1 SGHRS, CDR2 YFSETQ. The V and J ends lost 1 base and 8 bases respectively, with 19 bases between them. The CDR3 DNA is TGCGCCAGCAGCTTGACCCAAATACTTCGTGGTGATGAGCAGTTCTTC. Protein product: CASSLTQILRGDEQFF. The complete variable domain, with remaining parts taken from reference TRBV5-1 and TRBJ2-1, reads KAGVTQTPRYLIKTRGQQVTLSCSPISGHRSVSWYQQTPGQGLQFLFEYFSETQRNKGNFPGRFSGRQFSNSRSEMNVSTLELGDSALYLCASSLTQILRGDEQFFGPGTRLTVL.

CDR3 nucleotides: TGTGCCAGCAGTTCAGGACAGGGTGTAAGCAATCAGCCCCAGCATTTT. Translation gives CASSSGQGVSNQPQHF. V is TRBV6-5 and J is TRBJ1-5; TRBD1 matches 8 bases. The CDR3 is made up of 16 amino acids. The germline CDR1 and CDR2 sequences are MNHEY and SVGAGI. V trimming: 4 bases; J trimming: 1 base; junction bases outside the gene matches: 6.

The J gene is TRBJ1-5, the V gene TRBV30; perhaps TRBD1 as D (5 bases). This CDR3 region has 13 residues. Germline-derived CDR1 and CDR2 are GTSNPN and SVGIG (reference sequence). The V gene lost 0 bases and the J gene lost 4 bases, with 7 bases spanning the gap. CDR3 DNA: TGTGCCTGGAGTGTAAAGGGGAATCAGCCCCAGCATTTT. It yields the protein CAWSVKGNQPQHF.

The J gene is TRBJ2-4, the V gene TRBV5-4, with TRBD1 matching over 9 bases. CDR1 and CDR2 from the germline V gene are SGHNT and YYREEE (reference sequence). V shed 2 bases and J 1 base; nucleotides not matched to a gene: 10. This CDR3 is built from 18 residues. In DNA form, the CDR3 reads TGTGCCAGCAGCTTTAGGACAGGGGAAGGTCCGGCCAAAAACATTCAGTACTTC. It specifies CASSFRTGEGPAKNIQYF.

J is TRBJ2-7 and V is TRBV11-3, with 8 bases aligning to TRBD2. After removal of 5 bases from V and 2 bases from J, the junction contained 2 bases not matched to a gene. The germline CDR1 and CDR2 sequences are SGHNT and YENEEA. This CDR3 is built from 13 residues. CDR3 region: CASSPGGAYEQYF. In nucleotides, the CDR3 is TGTGCCAGCAGCCCCGGGGGGGCCTACGAGCAGTACTTC.

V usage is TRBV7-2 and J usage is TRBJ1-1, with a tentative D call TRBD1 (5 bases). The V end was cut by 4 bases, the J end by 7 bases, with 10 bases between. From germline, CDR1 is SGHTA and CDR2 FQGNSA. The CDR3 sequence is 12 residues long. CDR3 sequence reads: CASSWTDSEAFF. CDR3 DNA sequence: TGTGCCAGCAGCTGGACCGACAGTGAAGCTTTCTTT.

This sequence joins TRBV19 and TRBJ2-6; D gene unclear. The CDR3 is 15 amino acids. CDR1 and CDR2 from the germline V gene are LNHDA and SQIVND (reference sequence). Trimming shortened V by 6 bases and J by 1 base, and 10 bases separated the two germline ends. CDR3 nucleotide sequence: TGTGCCAGTAGGCTGGGTGGGTCTGGGGCCAACGTCCTGACTTTC. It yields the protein CASRLGGSGANVLTF.

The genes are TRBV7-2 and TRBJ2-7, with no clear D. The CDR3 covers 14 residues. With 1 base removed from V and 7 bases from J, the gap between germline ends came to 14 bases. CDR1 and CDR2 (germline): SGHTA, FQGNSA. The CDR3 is CASSLGSHVGEQYF. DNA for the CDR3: TGTGCCAGCAGCTTAGGATCCCATGTGGGTGAGCAGTACTTC. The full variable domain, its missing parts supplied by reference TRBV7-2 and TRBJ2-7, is GAGVSQSPSNKVTEKGKDVELRCDPISGHTALYWYRQSLGQGLEFLIYFQGNSAPDKSGLPSDRFSAERTGGSVSTLTIQRTQQEDSAVYLCASSLGSHVGEQYFGPGTRLTVT.

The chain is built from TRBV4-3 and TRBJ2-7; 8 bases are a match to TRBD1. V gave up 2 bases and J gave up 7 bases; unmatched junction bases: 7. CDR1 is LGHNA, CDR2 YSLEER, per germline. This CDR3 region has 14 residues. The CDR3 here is CASSQSRGRREQYF. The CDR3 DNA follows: TGCGCCAGCAGCCAAAGCAGGGGGCGCAGGGAGCAGTACTTC.

CDR3 loop: CASSQGGQGGAGELFF. The CDR3 region has the DNA TGTGCCAGCAGCCAAGGCGGCCAGGGGGGGGCCGGGGAGCTGTTTTTT. V usage is TRBV4-2 and J usage is TRBJ2-2; TRBD1 or TRBD2 may be the D gene (7 bases each). V dropped 1 base and J dropped 6 bases, with 15 bases sitting between them. In germline, CDR1 is LGHNA, CDR2 YNFKEQ. The CDR3 consists of 16 residues.

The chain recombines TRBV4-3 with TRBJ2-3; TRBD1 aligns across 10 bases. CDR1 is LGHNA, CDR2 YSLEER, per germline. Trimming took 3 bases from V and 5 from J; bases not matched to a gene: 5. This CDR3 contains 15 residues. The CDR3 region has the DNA TGCGCCAGCAGCCACCCGGGACAGGGGTTAGATACGCAGTATTTT. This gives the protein CASSHPGQGLDTQYF.

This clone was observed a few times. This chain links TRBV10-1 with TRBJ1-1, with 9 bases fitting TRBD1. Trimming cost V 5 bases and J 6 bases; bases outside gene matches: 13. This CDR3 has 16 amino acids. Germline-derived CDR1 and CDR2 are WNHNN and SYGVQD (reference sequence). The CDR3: CASSHTPGQGSAEAFF. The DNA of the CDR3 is TGCGCCAGCAGTCATACCCCGGGACAGGGTTCCGCTGAAGCTTTCTTT.

CDR3 in amino acids: CASSESRNRGGRGEQFF. The CDR3 bases are TGTGCCAGCAGTGAATCCCGTAATCGGGGGGGCCGAGGTGAGCAGTTCTTC. The chain is built from TRBV25-1 and TRBJ2-1; 8 bases are a match to TRBD2. Germline trimming cut 1 base from V and 9 bases from J; bases unmatched to any gene: 14. The CDR3 is made up of 17 amino acids. Germline V gene data show CDR1 as MGHDK and CDR2 as SYGVNS.

CDR3 coding DNA: TGTGCCAGCAGTGAACTAGCGGGGGGGATAAACACAGATACGCAGTATTTT. Protein sequence: CASSELAGGINTDTQYF. The chain couples TRBV6-1 to TRBJ2-3; TRBD2 matches 12 bases. In germline, CDR1 is MNHNS, CDR2 SASEGT. The J segment lost 2 bases and the V segment lost 2 bases, leaving 5 bases of the junction unmatched. CDR3 size: 17 residues.

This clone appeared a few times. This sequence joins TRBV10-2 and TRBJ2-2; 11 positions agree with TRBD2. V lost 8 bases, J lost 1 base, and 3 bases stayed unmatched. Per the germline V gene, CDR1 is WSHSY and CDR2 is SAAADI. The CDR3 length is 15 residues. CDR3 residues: CASSSGGRNTGELFF. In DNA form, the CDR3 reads TGCGCCAGCTCTAGCGGGGGGAGGAACACCGGGGAGCTGTTTTTT.

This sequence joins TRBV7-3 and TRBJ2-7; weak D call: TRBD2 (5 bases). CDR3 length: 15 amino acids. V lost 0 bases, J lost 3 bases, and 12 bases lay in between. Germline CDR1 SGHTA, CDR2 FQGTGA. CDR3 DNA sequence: TGTGCCAGCAGCTTAACGTCCGAGGGTATCTACGAGCAGTACTTC. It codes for CASSLTSEGIYEQYF.

Written as DNA, the CDR3 is TGCGCCAGCAGCCATGGGCAAGGTACCTACGAGCAGTACTTC. Translation: CASSHGQGTYEQYF. The chain joins TRBV4-1 to TRBJ2-7; D is uncertain. The CDR3 sequence is 14 residues long. V lost 3 bases to trimming and J lost 2 bases, with 11 bases between them. Germline V CDR1 and CDR2: MGHRA, YSYEKL.

The CDR3 reads CASSLRGSYNSPLHF. In nucleotides, the CDR3 is TGTGCCAGCAGTTTACGGGGTAGCTATAATTCACCCCTCCACTTT. This rearrangement joins TRBV28 to TRBJ1-6; D is unresolved. V lost 2 bases and J lost 3, with 8 bases in between. The CDR3 sequence is 15 residues long. The germline gives CDR1 MDHEN, CDR2 SYDVKM.

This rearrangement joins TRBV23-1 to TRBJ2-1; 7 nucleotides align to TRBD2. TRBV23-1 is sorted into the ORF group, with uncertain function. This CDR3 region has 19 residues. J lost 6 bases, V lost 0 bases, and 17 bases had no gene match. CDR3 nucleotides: TGCGCCAGCAGTCAATCAGGTTCAATCGCGGGTACTAGCGCCAATGAGCAGTTCTTC. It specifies CASSQSGSIAGTSANEQFF.